This is a list of T cell receptor beta chains from one sample in a study of blood T cell repertoires in COVID-19. Sequencing was performed with immunoSEQ multiplex PCR; in TCRdb, only in-frame clones are kept and a portion is missing. The sample carries 350,000 to 450,000 clones, approximately 88% recorded once. The sequenced sample consisted of peripheral blood. These TCRs come from a middle-aged man with acute or convalescent COVID-19. Each CDR3 is given with its conserved first and last residue. Each record gives: clone size, V gene, J gene, CDR3 length, D gene, CDR3 DNA, CDR3 protein. A D gene is named only where the DNA matches it firmly. Expanded clones are given a class, and other clones once, few, many or no size at all.

-	TRBV20-1	TRBJ2-1	11	-	TGCAGTGCTAGTGAGGCATATGAGCAGTTCTTC	CSASEAYEQFF
-	TRBV2	TRBJ2-7	14	TRBD1	TGTGCCAGCAGTTCGGACAGGAGCTCCTACGAGCAGTACTTC	CASSSDRSSYEQYF
-	TRBV7-2	TRBJ2-1	16	TRBD1	TGTGCCAGCAGCTGGTTTACGGGACAGGGTTACAATGAGCAGTTCTTC	CASSWFTGQGYNEQFF
-	TRBV3-1/TRBV3-2	TRBJ2-2	18	TRBD2	TGTGCCAGCAGCCAAGAGGGGGAGCGGGAGGGCCTTTTCGGGGAGCTGTTTTTT	CASSQEGEREGLFGELFF
-	TRBV10-1	TRBJ1-1	13	-	TGCGCCAGCCAAATGAGTGGGAACACTGAAGCTTTCTTT	CASQMSGNTEAFF
-	TRBV6-6	TRBJ1-6	15	-	TGTGCCAGCAGTCTCGGGGTGATCTATAATTCACCCCTCCACTTT	CASSLGVIYNSPLHF
-	TRBV28	TRBJ2-1	16	-	TGTGCCAGCAGCCCCCTGGTGAGCGTTACCTACAATGAGCAGTTCTTC	CASSPLVSVTYNEQFF
once	TRBV3-1/TRBV3-2	TRBJ2-3	16	TRBD1	TGTGCCAGCAGCCGGAGGACAGGGACCGACACAGATACGCAGTATTTT	CASSRRTGTDTDTQYF
-	TRBV5-1	TRBJ2-1	20	-	TGCGCCAGCAGCCCCACAACTCAACTTACAGCTTTACTTTCTTACAATGAGCAGTTCTTC	CASSPTTQLTALLSYNEQFF
-	TRBV20-1	TRBJ1-5	16	-	TGCAGTGCTAGTCCTGCGACAGCCAGCCTACAACAGCCCCAGCATTTT	CSASPATASLQQPQHF
-	TRBV6-5	TRBJ2-1	13	-	TGTGCCAGCAGTTACTCGAATGGCCAGGAGCAGTTCTTC	CASSYSNGQEQFF
once	TRBV27	TRBJ2-1	15	TRBD2	TGTGCCAGCAGTCTAGCGGCCTCTAGTACCCATGAGCAGTTCTTC	CASSLAASSTHEQFF
-	TRBV28	TRBJ1-2	16	-	TGTGCCAGCAGTTTACCCTCCGAACGGGGGTTCTATGGCTACACCTTC	CASSLPSERGFYGYTF
-	TRBV20-1	TRBJ2-5	14	-	TGCAGTGCTAGTCAAACAGGGCTCCAAGAGACCCAGTACTTC	CSASQTGLQETQYF
-	TRBV27	TRBJ1-1	14	-	TGTGCCAGCAGTTTATATGTGGGGGGCACTGAAGCTTTCTTT	CASSLYVGGTEAFF
-	TRBV7-3	TRBJ2-5	16	TRBD2	TGTGCCAGCAGCCTTGGACTAGCGGGATTTCAAGAGACCCAGTACTTC	CASSLGLAGFQETQYF
-	TRBV27	TRBJ1-4	16	TRBD1	TGTGCCAGCAGTTTCATACCAATGACAGGGGATGAAAAACTGTTTTTT	CASSFIPMTGDEKLFF
-	TRBV7-9	TRBJ2-1	15	-	TGTGCCAGCAGCTTAGTAAGTTGGGGAGAAAATGAGCAGTTCTTC	CASSLVSWGENEQFF
-	TRBV5-1	TRBJ2-2	12	-	TGCGCCAGCAGCGGAGGGCCCGGGGAGCTGTTTTTT	CASSGGPGELFF
once	TRBV3-1/TRBV3-2	TRBJ1-1	15	-	TGTGCCAGCAGCTTTGCAGTCCCGGGGGGGGCGCGAGCTTTCTTT	CASSFAVPGGARAFF
-	TRBV6-5	TRBJ1-2	15	-	TGTGCCAGCGGCCAATCGGACTACGCTAACTATGGCTACACCTTC	CASGQSDYANYGYTF
-	TRBV6-2/TRBV6-3	TRBJ1-1	16	TRBD1	TGTGCCAGCAGTTCTTACAAGACAGGGTTGAACACTGAAGCTTTCTTT	CASSSYKTGLNTEAFF
-	TRBV6-4	TRBJ2-1	14	-	TGTGCCAGCAGTGAATCGGGGATCGTGAATGAGCAGTTCTTC	CASSESGIVNEQFF
-	TRBV9	TRBJ2-2	16	TRBD2	TGTGCCAGCAGCGTAGGTGGACTAGCGGTCACCGGGGAGCTGTTTTTT	CASSVGGLAVTGELFF
-	TRBV29-1	TRBJ2-1	20	TRBD1	TGCAGCGTTGAAGATCTCGAGACAGGGAATACTAAGAGCTCCTACAATGAGCAGTTCTTC	CSVEDLETGNTKSSYNEQFF
-	TRBV11-1	TRBJ2-7	14	-	TGTGCCAGCAGCTTAGGGACTGCCACCTACGAGCAGTACTTC	CASSLGTATYEQYF
-	TRBV28	TRBJ1-6	14	TRBD1	TGTGCCAGCAGTTTCGGGACAGTATTACGACCCCTCCACTTT	CASSFGTVLRPLHF
-	TRBV6-5	TRBJ1-5	15	TRBD1	TGTGCCAGCAGTTACAAGGGGGACAGGGGGGCGCCCCAGCATTTT	CASSYKGDRGAPQHF
-	TRBV9	TRBJ2-7	15	-	TGTGCCAGCAGCGTAGGGAGTAGCGGTTTCTACGAGCAGTACTTC	CASSVGSSGFYEQYF
-	TRBV2	TRBJ1-6	15	TRBD1	TGTGCCAGCAGTATCCGGACAGGGTACGATTCACCCCTCCACTTT	CASSIRTGYDSPLHF
-	TRBV21-1	TRBJ2-4	17	-	TGTGCCAGCAGCTTCCACCGGGACAGGTCTAAAAAAAACATTCAGTACTTC	CASSFHRDRSKKNIQYF
-	TRBV14	TRBJ2-7	15	TRBD1	TGTGCCAGCAGCCCACTAAGCCGGGACAGGGACGAGCAGTACTTC	CASSPLSRDRDEQYF
-	TRBV9	TRBJ1-6	15	TRBD1	TGTGCCAGCAGCGCCTCCAGAGGGGGCAATTCACCCCTCCACTTT	CASSASRGGNSPLHF
-	TRBV7-3	TRBJ2-1	17	TRBD2	TGTGCCAGCAGCTTAACCCCGACGGGGGGGAACTACAATGAGCAGTTCTTC	CASSLTPTGGNYNEQFF
-	TRBV19	TRBJ1-2	14	-	TGTGCCAGTAGTATCATCCCTGAGAAGTATGGCTACACCTTC	CASSIIPEKYGYTF
-	TRBV18	TRBJ1-6	14	TRBD1	TGTGCCAGCTCGGGGACAGAGCATACTTCACCCCTCCACTTT	CASSGTEHTSPLHF
-	TRBV21-1	TRBJ1-2	15	-	TGTGCCAACAAAGTAGGGGGCAAAACTAACTATGGCTACACCTTC	CANKVGGKTNYGYTF
-	TRBV7-9	TRBJ1-5	15	TRBD1	TGTGCCAGCAGCTTCGGGACAGGGAGGGGACAGCCCCAGCATTTT	CASSFGTGRGQPQHF
few	TRBV28	TRBJ1-6	13	-	TGTGCCAACAGGGACGGGGAGAATTCACCCCTCCACTTT	CANRDGENSPLHF
-	TRBV7-9	TRBJ1-3	14	-	TGTGCCAGCATCTCGGACACCTCTGGAAACACCATATATTTT	CASISDTSGNTIYF
few	TRBV6-5	TRBJ1-1	13	-	TGTGCCAGCAGTTACAGCCGGGAGCACGAAGCTTTCTTT	CASSYSREHEAFF
-	TRBV20-1	TRBJ1-2	13	-	TGCAGTGCTAGTTTTTCTTCTAACTATGGCTACACCTTC	CSASFSSNYGYTF
once	TRBV6-2/TRBV6-3	TRBJ1-5	16	TRBD1	TGTGCCAGCAGCCTCGGACAGGGGCTGTCTAATCAGCCCCAGCATTTT	CASSLGQGLSNQPQHF